A single sample gave rise to the 17 T cell receptor beta chains below, sequenced in a study of identical twins. TCRdb reprocessed the 5' RACE reads via MiXCR and lists one record per CDR3 protein. The sample consists of 200,000 to 250,000 distinct CDR3 sequences, 6.5% to 8.5% of them appearing once. The data also belong to a second study, concerning yellow fever vaccine responses in identical twins.

The sequencing sample was made of memory (CD45RO+) T cells sorted from blood. These receptors were obtained from a woman younger than 30 in good health.

The chain has TRBV6-4 and TRBJ2-3; D assignment may be TRBD1 or TRBD2 (5 bases each). In germline, CDR1 is MRHNA, CDR2 SNTAGT. V gave up 2 bases and J gave up 4 bases, with 16 bases separating them. The CDR3 has 16 residues. This CDR3 reads CASSDGAARGADTQYF. DNA of the CDR3: TGTGCCAGCAGTGACGGGGCAGCCCGGGGTGCAGATACGCAGTATTTT.

This clonotype was counted many times. The rearrangement links TRBV3-1 to TRBJ2-1, with 8 bases that match TRBD2. The germline gives CDR1 LGHDT, CDR2 YNNKEL (reference sequence). Trimming cost V 0 bases and J 2 bases; bases outside gene matches: 9. CDR3 size: 18 residues. In DNA, the CDR3 is TGTGCCAGCAGCCAAGACCCCCCCGGCGGGGGGACCTACAATGAGCAGTTCTTC. This codes for CASSQDPPGGGTYNEQFF.

V and J are TRBV5-1 and TRBJ1-1, with D hard to call. Trimming took off 0 bases at V and 8 bases at J, with 17 bases between the two ends. This CDR3 has 15 amino acids. Germline V gene sequence: CDR1 SGHRS, CDR2 YFSETQ. The CDR3 DNA sequence: TGCGCCAGCAGCTTGGATGGCGTCCTCCGGGGAGAAGCTTTCTTT. It specifies CASSLDGVLRGEAFF.

This clonotype was detected ten times or more. The gene calls are TRBV7-2 and TRBJ2-1, with D possibly TRBD2 on 5 matching bases. The CDR3 sequence is 14 residues long. Trimming took 1 base from V and 2 from J, leaving 6 bases between them. Germline V lookup: CDR1 SGHTA, CDR2 FQGNSA. The DNA of the CDR3 is TGTGCCAGCAGCTTAGGAGGGACCTACAATGAGCAGTTCTTC. It codes for CASSLGGTYNEQFF.

This clonotype appeared many times. V is TRBV6-2 or TRBV6-3 and J is TRBJ2-1; no definite D call. The length of the CDR3 is 11 residues. Per germline, CDR1 MNHEY and CDR2 SVGEGT. Trimming pared 4 bases from V and 4 bases from J, leaving 2 bases between. For the CDR3, the DNA is TGTGCCAGCAGTTGGTACAATGAGCAGTTCTTC. Translated, it gives CASSWYNEQFF.

This clonotype has only a few counts. The rearrangement uses TRBV7-2 and TRBJ2-7; D gene uncertain. Germline V gene data show CDR1 as SGHTA and CDR2 as FQGNSA. V was shortened by 5 bases and J by 0 bases, with 14 bases between the two germline ends. The CDR3 extends over 15 amino acids. CDR3 sequence (DNA): TGTGCCAGCAGCCCCTCTACCATTGGCTCCTACGAGCAGTACTTC. Amino acid sequence: CASSPSTIGSYEQYF.

At least ten counts were recorded for this clonotype. V is TRBV7-6 and J is TRBJ2-3; D call uncertain. Germline values: CDR1 SGHVS, CDR2 FNYEAQ. This CDR3 is 14 amino acids long. Trimming took 3 bases from V and 2 from J, leaving 9 bases between them. The CDR3 sequence: CASSFSGHTDTQYF. In DNA form, the CDR3 reads TGTGCCAGCAGCTTTTCGGGCCACACAGATACGCAGTATTTT.

This clonotype was seen a handful of times. The V call is TRBV2, the J call TRBJ2-1; D remains ambiguous. The CDR3 loop spans 12 amino acids. Germline CDR1 reads SNHLY; CDR2 reads FYNNEI. Trimming cost V 8 bases and J 7 bases, with 12 bases left between them. The CDR3 DNA reads as TGTGCCAGCCGTGGGTCGAGGAATGAGCAGTTCTTC. It codes for CASRGSRNEQFF.

This clonotype came up a few times. J is TRBJ1-2 and V is TRBV28; 8 bases match TRBD1. There are 14 residues in the CDR3. Germline V gene lookup returns CDR1 MDHEN and CDR2 SYDVKM. V lost 5 bases and J lost 4; bases outside the gene matches: 6. The CDR3 nucleotides read TGTGCCAGCAGTCCGGGGACAGGAAGCTATGGCTACACCTTC. Translation gives CASSPGTGSYGYTF.

The genes are TRBV6-2 or TRBV6-3 and TRBJ2-7; TRBD2 agrees at 8 bases. The junction had 11 bases not matched to a gene; V was cut back by 10 bases and J by 3 bases. Looked up from germline, CDR1 is MNHEY and CDR2 is SVGEGT. The CDR3 has 14 amino acids. CDR3 sequence: CATGASGRDYEQYF. In DNA, the CDR3 is TGTGCCACCGGAGCTTCCGGGAGGGACTACGAGCAGTACTTC.

In DNA, the CDR3 is TGCAGTGCTAGACCCGGGGGCGGGGGGGCTGATACGCAGTATTTT. Amino acids: CSARPGGGGADTQYF. The chain links TRBV20-1 to TRBJ2-3, with 9 bases aligning to TRBD2. V shed 2 bases and J 6 bases; nucleotides not matched to a gene: 9. CDR1 is DFQATT, CDR2 SNEGSKA, per germline (reference sequence). The CDR3 consists of 15 residues.

This clonotype was counted many times. The chain combines TRBV5-1 with TRBJ2-5; TRBD2 might be the D (5 bases). Germline V gene data show CDR1 as SGHRS and CDR2 as YFSETQ. Trimming cost V 2 bases and J 3 bases, with 11 bases left between them. The CDR3 is 14 residues long. CDR3 region: CASSFSTGKETQYF. The DNA of the CDR3 is TGCGCCAGCAGCTTCAGTACGGGGAAAGAGACCCAGTACTTC.

This clonotype appeared a few times. The chain joins TRBV20-1 to TRBJ2-7; 9 bases fit TRBD2. The CDR3 runs to 16 residues. CDR1 is DFQATT, CDR2 SNEGSKA, per germline (reference sequence). Trimming removed 1 base from V and 1 base from J; junction bases left unmatched: 8. Here the CDR3 DNA reads TGCAGTGCTAGAGGTGGGTCTAGCGGGGATTCCTACGAGCAGTACTTC. Protein sequence: CSARGGSSGDSYEQYF.

The J gene is TRBJ1-2, the V gene TRBV7-2; TRBD1 matches 7 bases. The CDR3 covers 14 residues. Germline V gene lookup returns CDR1 SGHTA and CDR2 FQGNSA. The V segment lost 6 bases and the J segment 4 bases; nucleotides outside the gene matches: 8. CDR3 in amino acids: CASRLRDRTYGYTF. The CDR3 DNA reads as TGTGCCAGCAGGTTAAGGGACAGAACCTATGGCTACACCTTC.

This clonotype was detected ten times or more. V is TRBV20-1 and J is TRBJ2-7; tentative D call: TRBD1 (6 bases). The CDR3 contains 14 residues. CDR1 and CDR2 (germline): DFQATT, SNEGSKA (reference sequence). V lost 5 bases and J lost 0, with 14 bases in between. CDR3 sequence (DNA): TGCAGTGCTGGTCCTCAGGGGAGCTCCTACGAGCAGTACTTC. Its protein product is CSAGPQGSSYEQYF.

This chain joins TRBV7-2 and TRBJ2-3; no firm D call. Germline assignment: CDR1 SGHTA and CDR2 FQGNSA. The germline V and J ends were trimmed by 2 bases and 0 bases, with 12 bases remaining between them. CDR3 length: 16 amino acids. CDR3 coding DNA: TGTGCCAGCAGCTTAATAGGCTCTGGGAGCACAGATACGCAGTATTTT. Residues: CASSLIGSGSTDTQYF.

In its sample, this clonotype was seen many times. The rearrangement joins TRBV5-6 to TRBJ2-7, with 8 bases aligning to TRBD2. The V and J ends lost 2 bases and 3 bases, in that order; junction bases with no gene match: 4. Germline V gene data show CDR1 as SGHDT and CDR2 as YYEEEE. The CDR3 loop spans 14 amino acids. CDR3 coding DNA: TGTGCCAGCAGCTTCGGGGGGGAACTCTACGAGCAGTACTTC. It is translated as CASSFGGELYEQYF.